The 9 T cell receptor beta chains presented below share a single source sample, sequenced in a study of T cell responses to AZD1222 COVID-19 vaccine. The data were produced by immunoSEQ multiplex PCR, yet TCRdb's version contains in-frame clones alone and is incomplete. The table has about 110,000 clones, about 90% seen once. Sample: peripheral blood, taken on day 0 of AZD1222 vaccination. The receptor set was obtained from an adult in good health.

The rearrangement joins TRBV14 to TRBJ1-1; D might be TRBD1 (6 bases). The V gene's germline CDR1 is SGHDN and CDR2 FVKESK. The CDR3 totals 15 residues. Trimming pared 4 bases from V and 1 base from J, leaving 13 bases between. The CDR3 DNA is TGTGCCAGCAGCCTCTGGACAGTTGGGAACACTGAAGCTTTCTTT. Translation: CASSLWTVGNTEAFF.

The chain combines TRBV5-1 with TRBJ1-1, with TRBD1 identical over 7 bases. The CDR3 runs to 15 residues. CDR1 and CDR2 (germline): SGHRS, YFSETQ. The V and J ends lost 0 bases and 7 bases, in that order; junction bases with no gene match: 9. The CDR3 sequence: CASSLGSGGRDEAFF. The CDR3 DNA reads as TGCGCCAGCAGCTTGGGGTCAGGGGGACGGGATGAAGCTTTCTTT.

The chain employs TRBV4-2 and TRBJ2-3; D ambiguous. The CDR3 extends over 12 amino acids. Between the trimmed V and J ends, which lost 0 bases and 5 bases, there was a span of 3 bases. The germline CDR1 and CDR2 sequences are LGHNA and YNFKEQ. The CDR3 region is CASSQEVDTQYF. As DNA, the CDR3 is TGTGCCAGCAGCCAAGAGGTAGATACGCAGTATTTT.

This sequence joins TRBV6-5 and TRBJ2-7, with D hard to call. The CDR3 is 13 amino acids. Trimming pared 10 bases from V and 4 bases from J, leaving 17 bases between. Germline V gene lookup returns CDR1 MNHEY and CDR2 SVGAGI. As DNA, the CDR3 is TGTGCCACAAGGACGCGGTGGGTTTACGAGCAGTACTTC. It is translated as CATRTRWVYEQYF.

The chain links TRBV6-5 to TRBJ2-7; TRBD1 might be the D (5 bases). Germline V lookup: CDR1 MNHEY, CDR2 SVGAGI. The CDR3 has 14 residues. V lost 0 bases and J lost 5, with 11 bases in between. The CDR3 region has the DNA TGTGCCAGCAGTTACTCTGGGGCCCCGGACGAGCAGTACTTC. This sequence encodes CASSYSGAPDEQYF.

This chain links TRBV9 with TRBJ1-2, with D hard to call. CDR1 and CDR2 (germline): SGDLS, YYNGEE. The V and J ends lost 3 bases and 10 bases respectively, with 16 bases between them. CDR3 length equals 13 residues. The CDR3 is CASSASSTSPYTF. In DNA form, the CDR3 reads TGTGCCAGCAGCGCCTCCTCGACAAGCCCCTACACCTTC.

J is TRBJ1-2 and V is TRBV6-5; 10 bases align to TRBD1. The CDR3 is 15 residues long. Germline CDR1 is MNHEY and CDR2 is SVGAGI. The trim removed 2 bases at V and 4 bases at J, leaving 4 bases unmatched. CDR3 bases: TGTGCCAGCAGTTACGGGACAGGGGTGCGCTATGGCTACACCTTC. Translated: CASSYGTGVRYGYTF.

V is TRBV9 and J is TRBJ1-5; 7 bases agree with TRBD1. This CDR3 has 16 residues. With 0 bases clipped from V and 4 bases from J, the junction kept 7 bases outside the gene matches. Germline V gene sequence: CDR1 SGDLS, CDR2 YYNGEE. CDR3 amino acids: CASSVGRTGRNQPQHF. As DNA, the CDR3 is TGTGCCAGCAGCGTAGGGAGGACAGGCAGGAATCAGCCCCAGCATTTT.

The chain is built from TRBV4-3 and TRBJ2-1; 11 bases map to TRBD2. Trimming cost V 6 bases and J 6 bases; bases outside gene matches: 4. This CDR3 has 14 residues. CDR1 and CDR2 (germline): LGHNA, YSLEER. CDR3 in amino acids: CASSDSGGANEQFF. CDR3 DNA sequence: TGCGCCAGCAGTGATAGCGGGGGGGCCAATGAGCAGTTCTTC.